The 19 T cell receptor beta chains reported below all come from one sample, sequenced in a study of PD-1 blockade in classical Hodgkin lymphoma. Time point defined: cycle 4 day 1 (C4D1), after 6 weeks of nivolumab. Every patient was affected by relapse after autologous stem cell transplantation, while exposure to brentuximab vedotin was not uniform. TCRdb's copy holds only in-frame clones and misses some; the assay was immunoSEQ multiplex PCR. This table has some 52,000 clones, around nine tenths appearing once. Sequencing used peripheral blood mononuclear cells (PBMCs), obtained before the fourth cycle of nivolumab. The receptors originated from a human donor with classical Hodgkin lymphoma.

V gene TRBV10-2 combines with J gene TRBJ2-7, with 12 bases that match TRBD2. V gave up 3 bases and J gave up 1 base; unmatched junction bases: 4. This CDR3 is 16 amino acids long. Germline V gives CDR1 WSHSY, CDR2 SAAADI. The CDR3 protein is CASSDPGLAGSYEQYF. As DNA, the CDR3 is TGCGCCAGCAGTGACCCCGGACTAGCGGGATCCTACGAGCAGTACTTC.

The CDR3 spells CASSSRTGYEQFF. The CDR3 DNA is TGTGCCAGTAGTTCTCGGACGGGGTATGAGCAGTTCTTC. This chain links TRBV19 with TRBJ2-1; the D gene is possibly TRBD2 (5 bases). Germline assignment: CDR1 LNHDA and CDR2 SQIVND (reference sequence). CDR3 size: 13 residues. The V gene lost 5 bases and the J gene lost 8 bases, with 13 bases spanning the gap.

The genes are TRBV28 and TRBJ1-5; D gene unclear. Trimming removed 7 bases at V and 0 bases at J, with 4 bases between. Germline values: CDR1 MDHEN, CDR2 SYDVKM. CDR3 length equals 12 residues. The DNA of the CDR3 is TGTGCCAGCATGGATAGCAATCAGCCCCAGCATTTT. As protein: CASMDSNQPQHF.

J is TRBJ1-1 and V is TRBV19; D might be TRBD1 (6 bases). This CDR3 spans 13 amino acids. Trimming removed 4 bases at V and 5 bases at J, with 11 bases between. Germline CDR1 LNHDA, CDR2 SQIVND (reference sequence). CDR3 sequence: CASSTPGETEAFF. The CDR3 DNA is TGTGCCAGTAGTACCCCAGGGGAAACTGAAGCTTTCTTT.

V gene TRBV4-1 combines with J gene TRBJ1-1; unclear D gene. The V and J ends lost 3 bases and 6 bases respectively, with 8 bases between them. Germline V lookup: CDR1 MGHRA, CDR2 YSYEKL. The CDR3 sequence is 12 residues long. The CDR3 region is CASSHSAAEAFF. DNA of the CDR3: TGCGCCAGCAGCCATTCCGCGGCTGAAGCTTTCTTT.

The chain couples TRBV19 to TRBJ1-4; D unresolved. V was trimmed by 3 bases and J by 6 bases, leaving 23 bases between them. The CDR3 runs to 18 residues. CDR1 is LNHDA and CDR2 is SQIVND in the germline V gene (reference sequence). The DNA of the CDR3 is TGTGCCAGTAGTATGGGGTGGCAGGTCGGGCGTTTGGATGAAAAACTGTTTTTT. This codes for CASSMGWQVGRLDEKLFF. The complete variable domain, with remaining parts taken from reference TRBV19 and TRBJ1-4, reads DGGITQSPKYLFRKEGQNVTLSCEQNLNHDAMYWYRQDPGQGLRLIYYSQIVNDFQKGDIAEGYSVSREKKESFPLTVTSAQKNPTAFYLCASSMGWQVGRLDEKLFFGSGTQLSVL.

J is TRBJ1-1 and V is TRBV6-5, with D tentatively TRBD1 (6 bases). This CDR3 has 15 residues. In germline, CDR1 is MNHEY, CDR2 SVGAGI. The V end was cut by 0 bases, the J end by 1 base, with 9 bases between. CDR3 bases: TGTGCCAGCAGTTACTCCGGCAGGGGGAACACTGAAGCTTTCTTT. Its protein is CASSYSGRGNTEAFF.

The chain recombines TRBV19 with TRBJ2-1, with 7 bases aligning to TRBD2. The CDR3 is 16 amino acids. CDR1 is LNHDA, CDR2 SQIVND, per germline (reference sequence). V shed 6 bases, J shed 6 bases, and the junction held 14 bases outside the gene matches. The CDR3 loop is CASSAHGGMGPNEQFF. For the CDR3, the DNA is TGTGCCAGTAGCGCGCACGGGGGGATGGGCCCCAATGAGCAGTTCTTC. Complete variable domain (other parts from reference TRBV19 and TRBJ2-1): DGGITQSPKYLFRKEGQNVTLSCEQNLNHDAMYWYRQDPGQGLRLIYYSQIVNDFQKGDIAEGYSVSREKKESFPLTVTSAQKNPTAFYLCASSAHGGMGPNEQFFGPGTRLTVL.

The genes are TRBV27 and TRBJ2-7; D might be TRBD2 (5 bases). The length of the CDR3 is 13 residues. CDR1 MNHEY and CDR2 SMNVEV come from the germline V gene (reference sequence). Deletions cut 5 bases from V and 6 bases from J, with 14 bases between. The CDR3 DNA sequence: TGTGCCAGCAGTCCCCGGACTGGTATCGAGCAGTACTTC. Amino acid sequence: CASSPRTGIEQYF.

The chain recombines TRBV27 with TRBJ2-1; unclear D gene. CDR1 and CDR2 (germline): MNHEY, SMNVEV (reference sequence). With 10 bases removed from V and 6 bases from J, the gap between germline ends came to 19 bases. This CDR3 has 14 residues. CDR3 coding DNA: TGTGCCATCTCTAAAGTGGCAGGATCCAATGAGCAGTTCTTC. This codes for CAISKVAGSNEQFF.

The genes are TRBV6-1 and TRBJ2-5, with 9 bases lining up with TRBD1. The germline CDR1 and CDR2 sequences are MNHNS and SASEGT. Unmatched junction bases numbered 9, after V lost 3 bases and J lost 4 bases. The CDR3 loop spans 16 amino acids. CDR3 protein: CASSDQTGGDRETQYF. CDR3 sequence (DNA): TGTGCCAGCAGTGATCAGACAGGGGGAGACCGAGAGACCCAGTACTTC.

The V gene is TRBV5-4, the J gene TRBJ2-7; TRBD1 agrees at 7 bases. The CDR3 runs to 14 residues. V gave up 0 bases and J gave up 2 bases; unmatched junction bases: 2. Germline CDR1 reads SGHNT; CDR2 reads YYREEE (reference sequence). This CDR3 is CASSLGTGPYEQYF. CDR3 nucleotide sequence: TGTGCCAGCAGCTTGGGGACAGGACCCTACGAGCAGTACTTC.

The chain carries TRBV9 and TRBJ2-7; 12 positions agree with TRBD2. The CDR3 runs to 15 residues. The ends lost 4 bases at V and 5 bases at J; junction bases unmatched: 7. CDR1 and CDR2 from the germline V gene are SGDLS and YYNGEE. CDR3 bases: TGTGCCAGCAGCCCACAAGGGACTAGCGGGCACGAGCAGTACTTC. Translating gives CASSPQGTSGHEQYF.

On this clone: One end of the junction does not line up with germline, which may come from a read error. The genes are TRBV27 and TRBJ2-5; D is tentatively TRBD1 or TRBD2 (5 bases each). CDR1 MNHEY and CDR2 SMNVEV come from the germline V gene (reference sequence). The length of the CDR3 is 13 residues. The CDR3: CASSPLIEGPHYF. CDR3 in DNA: TGTGCCAGCAGCCCCCTTATTGAGGGACCCCATTACTTC.

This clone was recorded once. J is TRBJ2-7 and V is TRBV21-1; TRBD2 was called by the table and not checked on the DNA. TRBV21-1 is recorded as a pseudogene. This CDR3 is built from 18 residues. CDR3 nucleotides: TGTGCCAGCAGGCCCTGGGGACTAGCGGGAGGGAGCTCCTACGAGCAGTACTTC. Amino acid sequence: CASRPWGLAGGSSYEQYF.

The CDR3 DNA sequence: TGTGCCAGCAGCCAAGATCCGGGGGCCTTCTACAATGAGCAGTTCTTC. Translating gives CASSQDPGAFYNEQFF. The chain has TRBV4-2 and TRBJ2-1; D tentatively reads TRBD1 or TRBD2 (6 bases each). Per the germline V gene, CDR1 is LGHNA and CDR2 is YNFKEQ. CDR3 size: 16 residues. V lost 0 bases to trimming and J lost 3 bases, with 12 bases between them.

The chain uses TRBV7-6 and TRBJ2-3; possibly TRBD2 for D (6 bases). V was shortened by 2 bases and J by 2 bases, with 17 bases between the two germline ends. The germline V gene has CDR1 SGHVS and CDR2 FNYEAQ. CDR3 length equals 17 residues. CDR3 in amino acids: CASSLTAGTQITDTQYF. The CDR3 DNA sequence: TGTGCCAGCAGCTTAACCGCCGGGACTCAAATCACAGATACGCAGTATTTT.

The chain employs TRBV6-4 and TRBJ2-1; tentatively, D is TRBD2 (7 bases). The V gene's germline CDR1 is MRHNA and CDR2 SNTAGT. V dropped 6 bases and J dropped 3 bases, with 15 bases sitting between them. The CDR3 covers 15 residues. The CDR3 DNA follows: TGTGCCAGCAGCCGGGGGGCCCCAGACTACAATGAGCAGTTCTTC. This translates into CASSRGAPDYNEQFF.

The CDR3, as DNA: TGTGCCAGCTCACCTCCGGGACAGGGGTGGTCACCCCTCCACTTT. It is translated as CASSPPGQGWSPLHF. The chain employs TRBV18 and TRBJ1-6; 10 bases match TRBD1. V shed 3 bases, J shed 10 bases, and the junction held 6 bases outside the gene matches. The CDR3 covers 15 residues. The V gene's germline CDR1 is KGHSH and CDR2 LQKENI.